This passage covers 20 T cell receptor beta chains from one sample sequenced in a study of vaccination and CD4 T cells after COVID-19. Treatment specified: roughly ten-day PBMC culture with coronavirus spike peptide pools or control peptides (ViraFEST assay). Cultured CD4+ T cell DNA was sequenced using the Oncomine TCR Beta short-read assay. Using its own MiXCR run on the PCR reads, TCRdb lists one record per CDR3 protein. The sample has about 13,000 distinct CDR3 sequences, 74% seen once. These receptors lack a known antigen. The specimen was CD4+ T cells from blood, cultured in vitro, collected after SARS-CoV-2 vaccination. The origin of the receptors is a human donor who received a COVID-19 vaccine.

V and J are TRBV20-1 and TRBJ2-1; 10 bases agree with TRBD2. The CDR3 is made up of 15 amino acids. With 3 bases clipped from V and 6 bases from J, the junction kept 8 bases outside the gene matches. Germline V gives CDR1 DFQATT, CDR2 SNEGSKA (reference sequence). CDR3 nucleotide sequence: TGCAGTGCTAGTCTGGCTAGCGGGGGTCCCAATGAGCAGTTCTTC. It yields the protein CSASLASGGPNEQFF.

The rearrangement uses TRBV29-1 and TRBJ2-1, with 8 bases aligning to TRBD2. CDR1 is SQVTM, CDR2 ANQGSEA, per germline. The CDR3 runs 14 residues. Trimming took 4 bases from V and 3 from J; bases not matched to a gene: 5. The CDR3 DNA sequence: TGCAGCGTTGCCCCCGGGGGGGACTACAATGAGCAGTTCTTC. Protein sequence: CSVAPGGDYNEQFF.

J is TRBJ2-3 and V is TRBV5-4; TRBD2 aligns across 7 bases. Germline CDR1 SGHNT, CDR2 YYREEE (reference sequence). The CDR3 sequence is 16 residues long. V trimming: 0 bases; J trimming: 7 bases; junction bases outside the gene matches: 11. The CDR3 DNA sequence: TGTGCCAGCAGCTTGGTTTTAGGACTAGAAATGAATACGCAGTATTTT. Encoded protein: CASSLVLGLEMNTQYF.

The chain is built from TRBV2 and TRBJ1-1; D gene ambiguous. The V gene's germline CDR1 is SNHLY and CDR2 FYNNEI. With 0 bases removed from V and 10 bases from J, the gap between germline ends came to 24 bases. The CDR3 totals 17 residues. Written as DNA, the CDR3 is TGTGCCAGCAGTGAAGCGCTTCTTGTCTTTACGGCGGCGGCAGCTTTCTTT. This sequence encodes CASSEALLVFTAAAAFF.

The chain carries TRBV20-1 and TRBJ1-2; TRBD1 agrees at 12 bases. V lost 3 bases to trimming and J lost 5 bases; unmatched junction nucleotides: 16. Germline assignment: CDR1 DFQATT and CDR2 SNEGSKA (reference sequence). The CDR3 consists of 18 residues. This CDR3 reads CSARIPGQGALNRYGYTF. CDR3 coding DNA: TGCAGTGCTAGGATCCCGGGACAGGGGGCGCTGAATCGGTATGGCTACACCTTC.

The J gene is TRBJ2-5, the V gene TRBV30, with 9 bases that match TRBD1. Germline values: CDR1 GTSNPN, CDR2 SVGIG (reference sequence). The CDR3 is made up of 14 amino acids. Germline trimming cut 2 bases from V and 1 base from J; bases unmatched to any gene: 2. The CDR3 here is CAWSPTGGQETQYF. The CDR3 DNA sequence: TGTGCCTGGAGTCCGACAGGGGGCCAAGAGACCCAGTACTTC. Complete variable domain (other parts from reference TRBV30 and TRBJ2-5): SQTIHQWPATLVQPVGSPLSLECTVEGTSNPNLYWYRQAAGRGLQLLFYSVGIGQISSEVPQNLSASRPQDRQFILSSKKLLLSDSGFYLCAWSPTGGQETQYFGPGTRLLVL.

The genes are TRBV20-1 and TRBJ2-5; 12 nucleotides match TRBD2. The CDR3 has 14 amino acids. Trimming took 1 base from V and 5 from J; bases not matched to a gene: 2. Germline V CDR1 and CDR2: DFQATT, SNEGSKA (reference sequence). This CDR3 is CSARASGGVETQYF. The DNA for the CDR3 is TGCAGTGCTAGAGCTAGCGGGGGGGTTGAGACCCAGTACTTC.

The chain joins TRBV19 to TRBJ1-6; D unresolved. The CDR3 runs to 15 residues. Trimming left V 10 bases short and J 3 bases short, with 16 bases between. Per the germline V gene, CDR1 is LNHDA and CDR2 is SQIVND (reference sequence). CDR3 amino acids: CATRPRPIYNSPLHF. CDR3 DNA: TGTGCCACCAGACCCCGGCCGATCTATAATTCACCCCTCCACTTT.

This clonotype showed up just once. J is TRBJ1-6 and V is TRBV2; tentatively, D is TRBD1 (6 bases). From germline, CDR1 is SNHLY and CDR2 FYNNEI. V lost 4 bases and J lost 8, with 15 bases in between. CDR3 length: 15 amino acids. CDR3 coding DNA: TGTGCCAGCAGTGTAGTCAGGGGAAACGATTCACCCCTCCACTTT. Amino acids: CASSVVRGNDSPLHF.

The CDR3 loop is CASSLGQGPSPLHF. Here the CDR3 DNA reads TGTGCCAGCAGCTTGGGACAGGGCCCCTCACCCCTCCACTTT. The chain is built from TRBV7-2 and TRBJ1-6; 9 nucleotides align to TRBD1. The germline V gene encodes CDR1 SGHTA and CDR2 FQGNSA. CDR3 length: 14 residues. The V and J ends lost 3 bases and 10 bases, in that order; junction bases with no gene match: 4.

The chain employs TRBV20-1 and TRBJ1-2, with 7 bases aligning to TRBD1. This CDR3 spans 14 amino acids. Germline lookup yields CDR1 DFQATT and CDR2 SNEGSKA (reference sequence). Trimming removed 6 bases from V and 2 bases from J; junction bases left unmatched: 9. CDR3 nucleotides: TGCAGTGCCCAAACAGGGGTGGTGAACTATGGCTACACCTTC. Translation: CSAQTGVVNYGYTF.

The V and J genes are TRBV20-1 and TRBJ2-5; no clear D gene. Germline V gene data show CDR1 as DFQATT and CDR2 as SNEGSKA (reference sequence). The CDR3 consists of 13 residues. With 4 bases removed from V and 2 bases from J, the gap between germline ends came to 11 bases. CDR3 DNA: TGCAGTGCTATGGCTCTGGCGCAAGAGACCCAGTACTTC. It is translated as CSAMALAQETQYF.

The count of this clonotype is one. The chain combines TRBV19 with TRBJ1-5, with D possibly TRBD1 on 6 matching bases. Germline values: CDR1 LNHDA, CDR2 SQIVND (reference sequence). The CDR3 has 15 residues. Trimming removed 10 bases from V and 4 bases from J, with 20 bases in between. CDR3 sequence (DNA): TGTGCCACTCTCCCGTCGACAGGTTTAAATCAGCCCCAGCATTTT. It codes for CATLPSTGLNQPQHF.

The CDR3, as DNA: TGTGCCAGCAGTTTCAGGAGCCCTAACTATGGCTACACCTTC. Translated, it gives CASSFRSPNYGYTF. The chain recombines TRBV2 with TRBJ1-2; D not certain. CDR3 length equals 14 residues. Looked up from germline, CDR1 is SNHLY and CDR2 is FYNNEI. The V end was cut by 5 bases, the J end by 0 bases, with 10 bases between.

The J gene is TRBJ1-2, the V gene TRBV30; TRBD1 aligns across 10 bases. CDR1 and CDR2 (germline): GTSNPN, SVGIG (reference sequence). The CDR3 is 14 residues long. After removal of 2 bases from V and 8 bases from J, the junction contained 8 bases not matched to a gene. The CDR3 DNA reads TGTGCCTGGAGTAGGGACAGGGGAAGGGAGGGCTACACCTTC. Its translation: CAWSRDRGREGYTF.

This clonotype is medium-sized by share. This CDR3 is CSASRTGTTEAFF. The CDR3, as DNA: TGCAGTGCTTCCCGGACGGGGACAACTGAAGCTTTCTTT. This chain links TRBV20-1 with TRBJ1-1, with D perhaps TRBD1 (6 bases). V dropped 5 bases and J dropped 5 bases, with 15 bases sitting between them. The germline V gene has CDR1 DFQATT and CDR2 SNEGSKA (reference sequence). The CDR3 contains 13 residues.

This chain connects TRBV18 to TRBJ1-3; D remains ambiguous. The CDR3 is 16 amino acids. Trimming cost V 2 bases and J 0 bases, with 11 bases left between them. Germline V lookup: CDR1 KGHSH, CDR2 LQKENI. The CDR3 loop reads CASSPLGSVSGNTIYF. In DNA, the CDR3 is TGTGCCAGCTCACCATTAGGGAGCGTCTCTGGAAACACCATATATTTT.

The V call is TRBV19, the J call TRBJ1-1; 7 nucleotides match TRBD1. V gave up 8 bases and J gave up 6 bases; unmatched junction bases: 12. Germline V gene sequence: CDR1 LNHDA, CDR2 SQIVND (reference sequence). The CDR3 sequence is 14 residues long. The CDR3 loop reads CASSQSQGVAEAFF. CDR3 DNA: TGTGCCAGTTCCCAAAGCCAGGGGGTCGCTGAAGCTTTCTTT. The whole variable domain, filled in from reference TRBV19 and TRBJ1-1, reads DGGITQSPKYLFRKEGQNVTLSCEQNLNHDAMYWYRQDPGQGLRLIYYSQIVNDFQKGDIAEGYSVSREKKESFPLTVTSAQKNPTAFYLCASSQSQGVAEAFFGQGTRLTVV.

The rearrangement uses TRBV19 and TRBJ2-7, with 7 nucleotides matching TRBD1. Germline V gene lookup returns CDR1 LNHDA and CDR2 SQIVND (reference sequence). This CDR3 comprises 14 residues. Germline trimming cut 8 bases from V and 3 bases from J; bases unmatched to any gene: 10. The CDR3 DNA reads as TGTGCCAGTGCGACACAGGGGACCGGCTACGAGCAGTACTTC. Translation: CASATQGTGYEQYF.

In this sample, this clonotype turned up a few times. The chain combines TRBV20-1 with TRBJ1-5; TRBD1 might be the D (5 bases). CDR3 length equals 15 residues. Trimming left V 4 bases short and J 2 bases short, with 15 bases between. Germline V CDR1 and CDR2: DFQATT, SNEGSKA (reference sequence). The CDR3 coding sequence is TGCAGTGCTACCGGGCGGGGGGTGGGCAATCAGCCCCAGCATTTT. Protein sequence: CSATGRGVGNQPQHF.